The source of this T cell receptor beta chain is a study of T cell responses to AZD1222 COVID-19 vaccine. TCRdb's table, derived via immunoSEQ multiplex PCR, lists solely in-frame clones and lacks some. Of 110,000 or so clones listed, 85% to 90% are singletons. Germline V gene lookup returns CDR1 SGHRS and CDR2 YFSETQ. V gave up 3 bases and J gave up 3 bases, with 16 bases separating them. This CDR3 contains 15 residues. This receptor was identified in an adult who received the AZD1222 COVID-19 vaccine. The sequences come from peripheral blood, collected 28 days after the second AZD1222 dose. V is TRBV5-1 and J is TRBJ2-7, with D perhaps being TRBD1 or TRBD2 (5 bases each). DNA of the CDR3: TGCGCCAGCAGCTATACCGGGACGGTCGTCTACGAGCAGTACTTC. Protein: CASSYTGTVVYEQYF.